The rows below give T cell receptor beta chains drawn from one sample of a study of vaccination and CD4 T cells after COVID-19. Their cognate antigens are unknown. TCRdb redid the calling of the PCR reads with MiXCR, one entry per CDR3 protein. This table has about 14,000 distinct CDR3 sequences, about 56% appearing once. The sequenced sample was CD4+ T cells from blood, cultured in vitro. The receptors were gathered from a human donor who had recovered from COVID-19. The conserved cysteine and the conserved F or W are not part of the CDR3 here. D genes are given only for firm matches.

D,J,length,V,CDR3
TRBD1,TRBJ1-1,12,TRBV20-1,SASFRGLNTEAF
NA,TRBJ1-5,11,TRBV20-1,SAPKGGGQPQH
NA,TRBJ1-2,10,TRBV28,ASSLDRYGYT
NA,TRBJ1-2,10,TRBV20-1,SARDIRESYT
NA,TRBJ2-7,15,TRBV20-1,SASPRSRMVLGLLQY
TRBD1,TRBJ2-7,13,TRBV27,ASSLSWTGPYEQY
NA,TRBJ2-1,13,TRBV7-2,ASSLAGVANNEQF
NA,TRBJ2-2,11,TRBV28,ASSYMGTGELF
NA,TRBJ1-6,12,TRBV20-1,SAPRGANNSPLH
NA,TRBJ1-2,11,TRBV7-2,ASSRQGAYGYT
NA,TRBJ1-3,13,TRBV20-1,SARDRRRGGNTIY
NA,TRBJ2-1,14,TRBV18,ASSSRDPQGDNEQF
TRBD1,TRBJ1-2,12,TRBV6-1,ASNKKGQGSGYT
TRBD2,TRBJ2-3,12,TRBV19,ASTAGDSTDTQY
NA,TRBJ1-1,11,TRBV11-2,ASSFTDNTEAF
NA,TRBJ1-1,13,TRBV10-3,AISEKVRLNTEAF
NA,TRBJ2-7,11,TRBV2,ASSVREYYEQY